Below are 14 T cell receptor beta chains sequenced from a single sample in a study of shared clonotypes between healthy human individuals. The method was immunoSEQ multiplex PCR; TCRdb's version includes in-frame clones alone and lacks a portion of them. The sample lists about 2.4 million clones; around nine tenths were seen once. Source material: naive CD4+ T cells sorted from blood. Stated subset: CD45RA+ positively selected. These receptors were taken from a young man in good health.

J is TRBJ2-2 and V is TRBV6-5, with a tentative D call TRBD2 (5 bases). Trimming shortened V by 7 bases and J by 3 bases, and 6 bases separated the two germline ends. The CDR3 has 12 amino acids. The germline V gene has CDR1 MNHEY and CDR2 SVGAGI. CDR3 loop: CASTSYTGELFF. The CDR3 nucleotides read TGTGCCAGCACTAGCTACACCGGGGAGCTGTTTTTT.

The rearrangement uses TRBV30 and TRBJ1-5, with D unresolved. The CDR3 has 15 amino acids. Germline V gene sequence: CDR1 GTSNPN, CDR2 SVGIG (reference sequence). Trimming removed 0 bases at V and 2 bases at J, with 11 bases between. The CDR3 DNA reads TGTGCCTGGAGTGTAAGGAGGTCGGGCAATCAGCCCCAGCATTTT. Its protein is CAWSVRRSGNQPQHF.

The V and J genes are TRBV11-2 and TRBJ2-2; D is unresolved. Trimming took 2 bases from V and 0 from J, leaving 16 bases between them. Germline CDR1 is SGHAT and CDR2 is FQNNGV. The CDR3 is 18 amino acids. The CDR3 loop is CASSLSFLGTPNTGELFF. As DNA, the CDR3 is TGTGCCAGCAGCTTATCTTTCCTGGGCACCCCGAACACCGGGGAGCTGTTTTTT.

This chain links TRBV30 with TRBJ2-7; D call uncertain. The CDR3 extends over 12 amino acids. V was clipped by 5 bases and J by 2 bases, with 10 bases between them. Germline values: CDR1 GTSNPN, CDR2 SVGIG (reference sequence). The DNA of the CDR3 is TGTGCCTGGCAGGACGGTACCTACGAGCAGTACTTC. Amino acids: CAWQDGTYEQYF.

The chain joins TRBV6-1 to TRBJ2-2; D is uncertain. Trimming left V 2 bases short and J 0 bases short, with 10 bases between. This CDR3 is built from 16 residues. CDR1 MNHNS and CDR2 SASEGT come from the germline V gene. The CDR3: CASSERHPTNTGELFF. DNA of the CDR3: TGTGCCAGCAGTGAACGACACCCTACGAACACCGGGGAGCTGTTTTTT.

CDR3 protein: CASAHQGGYEQYF. DNA of the CDR3: TGTGCCAGCGCACATCAAGGGGGCTACGAGCAGTACTTC. The chain recombines TRBV7-2 with TRBJ2-7; possible D gene TRBD1, 6 bases. With 8 bases removed from V and 3 bases from J, the gap between germline ends came to 14 bases. CDR1 is SGHTA, CDR2 FQGNSA, per germline. This CDR3 comprises 13 residues. The full variable domain, with the rest looked up from reference TRBV7-2 and TRBJ2-7, is GAGVSQSPSNKVTEKGKDVELRCDPISGHTALYWYRQSLGQGLEFLIYFQGNSAPDKSGLPSDRFSAERTGGSVSTLTIQRTQQEDSAVYLCASAHQGGYEQYFGPGTRLTVT.

The gene calls are TRBV14 and TRBJ2-3; 10 bases align to TRBD1. The CDR3 is 15 residues long. CDR1 is SGHDN and CDR2 is FVKESK in the germline V gene. Losses at the gene ends were 2 bases for V and 6 bases for J; bases not matched to a gene: 5. The DNA of the CDR3 is TGTGCCAGCAGCCAATCGGGACAGGGGAAGGATACGCAGTATTTT. This encodes CASSQSGQGKDTQYF.

The genes are TRBV18 and TRBJ2-2; tentative D call: TRBD1 (6 bases). CDR1 and CDR2 (germline): KGHSH, LQKENI. The V gene lost 2 bases and the J gene lost 0 bases, with 7 bases spanning the gap. This CDR3 region has 15 residues. The CDR3 region has the DNA TGTGCCAGCTCACCAGGACAGTCGAACACCGGGGAGCTGTTTTTT. Translating it yields CASSPGQSNTGELFF.

This clone was recorded a few times. This chain uses TRBV7-8 with TRBJ1-5; no clear D. The length of the CDR3 is 14 residues. With 1 base removed from V and 0 bases from J, the gap between germline ends came to 4 bases. The germline V gene encodes CDR1 SGHVS and CDR2 FQNEAQ. This chain's CDR3 is CASSLEYSNQPQHF. For the CDR3, the DNA is TGTGCCAGCAGCTTAGAGTATAGCAATCAGCCCCAGCATTTT.

This chain uses TRBV7-2 with TRBJ2-1; the D gene is possibly TRBD1 (7 bases). Trimming left V 6 bases short and J 3 bases short, with 15 bases between. This CDR3 is 15 amino acids long. Germline CDR1 and CDR2: SGHTA and FQGNSA. CDR3 nucleotides: TGTGCCAGCAGTTTCAGGGGGGCCTTCTACAATGAGCAGTTCTTC. This encodes CASSFRGAFYNEQFF.

V gene TRBV6-5 combines with J gene TRBJ1-2; D call uncertain. This CDR3 region has 14 residues. V was clipped by 8 bases and J by 0 bases, with 13 bases between them. The V gene's germline CDR1 is MNHEY and CDR2 SVGAGI. In DNA form, the CDR3 reads TGTGCCAGCCAACCGGCGGGAGCTAACTATGGCTACACCTTC. This translates into CASQPAGANYGYTF.

CDR3 loop: CASSEGVPNYGYTF. CDR3 DNA sequence: TGTGCCAGCAGTGAAGGCGTCCCCAACTATGGCTACACCTTC. The gene calls are TRBV6-1 and TRBJ1-2; D uncertain. Germline CDR1 reads MNHNS; CDR2 reads SASEGT. The CDR3 runs 14 residues. V gave up 1 base and J gave up 2 bases, with 8 bases separating them.

There are a few counts of this clone. The V and J genes are TRBV28 and TRBJ1-6; 7 positions agree with TRBD1. The CDR3 has 14 amino acids. J was trimmed by 10 bases and V by 5 bases; bases with no gene match: 8. The germline CDR1 and CDR2 sequences are MDHEN and SYDVKM. The CDR3 loop reads CASSPLTGRSPLHF. The CDR3 DNA is TGTGCCAGCAGTCCTCTGACAGGGAGGTCACCCCTCCACTTT.

The rearrangement uses TRBV4-1 and TRBJ1-6; 9 positions agree with TRBD1. The germline V gene has CDR1 MGHRA and CDR2 YSYEKL. CDR3 length: 16 amino acids. V trimming: 3 bases; J trimming: 10 bases; junction bases outside the gene matches: 10. The CDR3 nucleotides read TGCGCCAGCAGCCAGGCCGGGACAGGGCTGGGGTCACCCCTCCACTTT. Residues: CASSQAGTGLGSPLHF.